These 31 T cell receptor beta chains originate from one sample sequenced in a study of cytomegalovirus exposure and HLA in healthy donors. PCR amplification relied on 60 Vbeta primers (plus 13 Jbeta primers). Here immunoSEQ multiplex PCR was the method, and the copy in TCRdb shows in-frame clones only, minus some. The sample lists 110,000 to 150,000 clones, about 75% occurring once. Sequenced sample: PBMCs. The source is a man aged 18 to 29 in good health and CMV-seronegative.

The chain uses TRBV28 and TRBJ1-4; tentative D call: TRBD1 (5 bases). The germline gives CDR1 MDHEN, CDR2 SYDVKM. V was trimmed by 2 bases and J by 8 bases, leaving 12 bases between them. There are 14 residues in the CDR3. CDR3 residues: CASSLPGYREKLFF. The CDR3 nucleotides are TGTGCCAGCAGTTTACCAGGGTATCGGGAAAAACTGTTTTTT.

This chain uses TRBV11-2 with TRBJ1-4, with D possibly TRBD1 on 6 matching bases. The CDR3 sequence is 15 residues long. Germline CDR1 reads SGHAT; CDR2 reads FQNNGV. The ends were cut back, 8 bases at V and 0 bases at J, with 13 bases in the middle. As DNA, the CDR3 is TGTGCCAGCTTTGGGGGCACTGCAACTAATGAAAAACTGTTTTTT. Protein sequence: CASFGGTATNEKLFF.

The V gene is TRBV10-1, the J gene TRBJ1-1, with TRBD1 as a possible D gene (6 bases). The CDR3 loop spans 13 amino acids. The V end was cut by 4 bases, the J end by 4 bases, with 10 bases between. Per the germline V gene, CDR1 is WNHNN and CDR2 is SYGVQD (reference sequence). The CDR3, as DNA: TGCGCCAGCAGTGCGACAGGCGCCACTGAAGCTTTCTTT. Encoded protein: CASSATGATEAFF.

This chain connects TRBV27 to TRBJ1-6; 9 bases map to TRBD1. The trim removed 3 bases at V and 10 bases at J, leaving 10 bases unmatched. The CDR3 covers 16 residues. CDR1 MNHEY and CDR2 SMNVEV come from the germline V gene (reference sequence). CDR3 sequence: CASSLGQGDLNSPLHF. The CDR3 coding sequence is TGTGCCAGCAGTTTGGGACAGGGCGATTTGAACTCACCCCTCCACTTT.

J is TRBJ1-3 and V is TRBV6-1; D is uncertain. This CDR3 is 14 amino acids long. CDR1 MNHNS and CDR2 SASEGT come from the germline V gene. The V end was cut by 3 bases, the J end by 2 bases, with 8 bases between. The chain's CDR3 is CASSDRGPGNTIYF. The CDR3 region has the DNA TGTGCCAGCAGTGACAGAGGTCCTGGAAACACCATATATTTT.

The chain is built from TRBV19 and TRBJ1-5; a weak D match, TRBD1 (5 bases). Germline loops: CDR1 LNHDA, CDR2 SQIVND (reference sequence). V lost 7 bases to trimming and J lost 0 bases, with 13 bases between them. The CDR3 is 15 residues long. CDR3 bases: TGTGCCAGTACCCCGGGGGTCTATAGCAATCAGCCCCAGCATTTT. Translating gives CASTPGVYSNQPQHF.

The rearrangement uses TRBV4-1 and TRBJ2-7, with a weak D call TRBD2 (6 bases). Deletions cut 0 bases from V and 1 base from J, with 10 bases between. CDR1 and CDR2 from the germline V gene are MGHRA and YSYEKL. This CDR3 region has 15 residues. Here the CDR3 DNA reads TGCGCCAGCAGCCAAGAAACGGGAGAGTCCTACGAGCAGTACTTC. It translates to CASSQETGESYEQYF.

The rearrangement links TRBV6-5 to TRBJ1-5, with 7 bases matching TRBD1. This CDR3 contains 15 residues. In germline, CDR1 is MNHEY, CDR2 SVGAGI. The V gene end was trimmed by 6 bases and the J gene end by 4 bases; junction bases not matched to a gene: 9. The CDR3 DNA reads TGTGCCAGCAGGACAGGGTCAGGTGGGAATCAGCCCCAGCATTTT. As protein: CASRTGSGGNQPQHF.

This chain joins TRBV5-6 and TRBJ2-7; a weak D match, TRBD1 (6 bases). V was clipped by 3 bases and J by 2 bases, with 12 bases between them. The CDR3 loop spans 14 amino acids. Per the germline V gene, CDR1 is SGHDT and CDR2 is YYEEEE. For the CDR3, the DNA is TGTGCCAGCAGCTCGGACGACAGGCCCTACGAGCAGTACTTC. It yields the protein CASSSDDRPYEQYF. The full variable domain, in which reference TRBV5-6 and TRBJ2-7 provide the parts outside the CDR3, is DAGVTQSPTHLIKTRGQQVTLRCSPKSGHDTVSWYQQALGQGPQFIFQYYEEEERQRGNFPDRFSGHQFPNYSSELNVNALLLGDSALYLCASSSDDRPYEQYFGPGTRLTVT.

This chain uses TRBV7-7 with TRBJ2-1, with TRBD2 identical over 11 bases. CDR1 is SSHAT and CDR2 is FNYEAQ in the germline V gene (reference sequence). The CDR3 length is 17 residues. V shed 5 bases and J 8 bases; nucleotides not matched to a gene: 14. CDR3 sequence reads: CASSTGLAGRNQDEQFF. CDR3 coding DNA: TGTGCCAGCAGCACAGGACTAGCGGGCCGCAATCAAGATGAGCAGTTCTTC.

DNA for the CDR3: TGCAGCGTCGACAAAATCGGGACAGGGGGAATGGGCTACACCTTC. The encoded protein is CSVDKIGTGGMGYTF. The gene calls are TRBV29-1 and TRBJ1-2, with 11 bases that match TRBD1. From germline, CDR1 is SQVTM and CDR2 ANQGSEA. This CDR3 spans 15 amino acids. With 6 bases clipped from V and 8 bases from J, the junction kept 14 bases outside the gene matches.

The chain has TRBV30 and TRBJ2-1; maybe TRBD1 (7 bases). Trimming removed 3 bases from V and 4 bases from J, with 25 bases in between. In germline, CDR1 is GTSNPN, CDR2 SVGIG (reference sequence). The CDR3 runs to 18 residues. For the CDR3, the DNA is TGTGCCTGGAGGAGCCGTCGGGCGGGACAGACCTTTTACAATGAGCAGTTCTTC. It is translated as CAWRSRRAGQTFYNEQFF.

This sequence joins TRBV7-9 and TRBJ2-3, with 7 bases matching TRBD2. The CDR3 is 14 residues long. Germline V CDR1 and CDR2: SEHNR, FQNEAQ (reference sequence). The J segment lost 2 bases and the V segment lost 8 bases, leaving 7 bases of the junction unmatched. This chain's CDR3 is CASRSSGVTDTQYF. The CDR3 nucleotides are TGTGCCAGCCGGTCTAGCGGAGTCACAGATACGCAGTATTTT.

The genes are TRBV7-2 and TRBJ1-3, with D possibly matching TRBD1 (5 bases). V dropped 0 bases and J dropped 3 bases, with 9 bases sitting between them. In germline, CDR1 is SGHTA, CDR2 FQGNSA. This CDR3 spans 15 amino acids. CDR3 loop: CASSLAAGFGNTIYF. The CDR3 nucleotides are TGTGCCAGCAGCTTAGCGGCAGGGTTTGGAAACACCATATATTTT.

The CDR3 DNA reads TGTGCCAGCAGAACCGGGACAGGCAATGAGCAGTTCTTC. This translates into CASRTGTGNEQFF. V is TRBV6-1 and J is TRBJ2-1; 8 bases line up with TRBD1. Germline CDR1 is MNHNS and CDR2 is SASEGT. V lost 6 bases and J lost 6; bases outside the gene matches: 4. CDR3 length: 13 residues.

The V and J genes are TRBV10-3 and TRBJ2-7; 11 positions agree with TRBD2. The V segment lost 0 bases and the J segment 5 bases; nucleotides outside the gene matches: 9. The CDR3 length is 17 residues. Per the germline V gene, CDR1 is ENHRY and CDR2 is SYGVKD. The CDR3 is CAISESIAGGPSDEQYF. In DNA form, the CDR3 reads TGTGCCATCAGTGAGTCGATAGCGGGAGGGCCGTCCGACGAGCAGTACTTC.

The gene calls are TRBV27 and TRBJ1-2, with 12 nucleotides matching TRBD1. The germline V gene has CDR1 MNHEY and CDR2 SMNVEV (reference sequence). Trimming at V came to 4 bases and at J to 7 bases, leaving 10 bases not matched to a gene. CDR3 size: 16 residues. CDR3 residues: CASSSLRDRGLGGYTF. The CDR3 DNA follows: TGTGCCAGCAGTTCACTGCGGGACAGGGGGCTAGGTGGCTACACCTTC.

This chain connects TRBV7-9 to TRBJ1-2, with D possibly being TRBD1 (5 bases). This CDR3 is built from 15 residues. The germline gives CDR1 SEHNR, CDR2 FQNEAQ (reference sequence). Trimming took off 2 bases at V and 5 bases at J, with 15 bases between the two ends. CDR3 DNA sequence: TGTGCCAGCAGCTTACTGGGGACTGAGGCGTATGGCTACACCTTC. Its protein product is CASSLLGTEAYGYTF.

This clone was picked up one time. This sequence joins TRBV19 and TRBJ1-2, with 7 bases that match TRBD1. V gave up 7 bases and J gave up 7 bases; unmatched junction bases: 9. This CDR3 is 13 amino acids long. Germline CDR1 is LNHDA and CDR2 is SQIVND (reference sequence). CDR3 in amino acids: CASTSDHRGGYTF. The CDR3 DNA reads as TGTGCCAGTACTTCAGACCACAGGGGTGGCTACACCTTC.

The chain recombines TRBV18 with TRBJ2-5; 7 positions match TRBD1. The V gene's germline CDR1 is KGHSH and CDR2 LQKENI. CDR3 length: 16 residues. With 6 bases clipped from V and 5 bases from J, the junction kept 15 bases outside the gene matches. CDR3 nucleotide sequence: TGTGCCAGCTCGAGGACAGGAGGACCCCAGGAGGAGACCCAGTACTTC. Protein sequence: CASSRTGGPQEETQYF. Full variable domain (missing parts from reference TRBV18 and TRBJ2-5): NAGVMQNPRHLVRRRGQEARLRCSPMKGHSHVYWYRQLPEEGLKFMVYLQKENIIDESGMPKERFSAEFPKEGPSILRIQQVVRGDSAAYFCASSRTGGPQEETQYFGPGTRLLVL.

The chain joins TRBV4-1 to TRBJ2-3; D is possibly TRBD2 (5 bases). Germline CDR1 is MGHRA and CDR2 is YSYEKL. The CDR3 totals 16 residues. Trimming left V 3 bases short and J 0 bases short, with 13 bases between. The CDR3 is CASSQAGVASTDTQYF. The CDR3 DNA reads as TGCGCCAGCAGCCAGGCCGGGGTAGCGAGCACAGATACGCAGTATTTT.

This chain links TRBV4-1 with TRBJ2-5; the match to TRBD2 covers 10 bases. Germline trimming cut 0 bases from V and 4 bases from J; bases unmatched to any gene: 5. In germline, CDR1 is MGHRA, CDR2 YSYEKL. CDR3 length: 16 amino acids. This CDR3 is CASSQDQRGGRETQYF. The CDR3 DNA follows: TGCGCCAGCAGCCAAGACCAGCGGGGGGGCAGAGAGACCCAGTACTTC.

The rearrangement links TRBV19 to TRBJ2-3, with 7 bases lining up with TRBD2. Germline loops: CDR1 LNHDA, CDR2 SQIVND (reference sequence). J gave up 2 bases and V 9 bases, and 5 bases lay outside the gene matches. The CDR3 is 13 amino acids. The CDR3 here is CASGRTITDTQYF. The CDR3 DNA sequence: TGTGCCAGCGGGAGGACGATCACAGATACGCAGTATTTT.

The chain has TRBV28 and TRBJ2-2; TRBD1 might be the D (6 bases). Trimming pared 5 bases from V and 4 bases from J, leaving 14 bases between. Germline V gene data show CDR1 as MDHEN and CDR2 as SYDVKM. The CDR3 loop spans 15 amino acids. CDR3 in amino acids: CASSGHRVGTGELFF. The DNA for the CDR3 is TGTGCCAGCAGTGGGCACAGGGTTGGCACCGGGGAGCTGTTTTTT.

The V gene is TRBV5-6, the J gene TRBJ1-2; D is uncertain. Between the trimmed V and J ends, which lost 4 bases and 1 base, there was a span of 14 bases. The germline V gene has CDR1 SGHDT and CDR2 YYEEEE. The CDR3 extends over 15 amino acids. For the CDR3, the DNA is TGTGCCAGCAGCCCCCAGCCCCGGGGTAACTATGGCTACACCTTC. The encoded protein is CASSPQPRGNYGYTF. The whole variable domain, filled in from reference TRBV5-6 and TRBJ1-2, reads DAGVTQSPTHLIKTRGQQVTLRCSPKSGHDTVSWYQQALGQGPQFIFQYYEEEERQRGNFPDRFSGHQFPNYSSELNVNALLLGDSALYLCASSPQPRGNYGYTFGSGTRLTVV.

This rearrangement joins TRBV5-1 to TRBJ2-7; no clear D gene. CDR3 size: 12 residues. Trimming removed 1 base at V and 2 bases at J, with 4 bases between. The germline gives CDR1 SGHRS, CDR2 YFSETQ. The CDR3 coding sequence is TGCGCCAGCAGCTTGAGCGCCTACGAGCAGTACTTC. Translation: CASSLSAYEQYF.

V usage is TRBV7-8 and J usage is TRBJ2-7; unclear D gene. The CDR3 loop spans 13 amino acids. V gave up 3 bases and J gave up 2 bases, with 8 bases separating them. Germline loops: CDR1 SGHVS, CDR2 FQNEAQ. The DNA of the CDR3 is TGTGCCAGCAGCTTCCAACAGACCTACGAGCAGTACTTC. Translation: CASSFQQTYEQYF.

A few counts support this clone. The chain joins TRBV6-4 to TRBJ2-3, with D maybe TRBD1 (6 bases). CDR1 and CDR2 from the germline V gene are MRHNA and SNTAGT. The CDR3 runs to 14 residues. Trimming removed 3 bases at V and 0 bases at J, with 7 bases between. The CDR3 loop is CASSEGASTDTQYF. The CDR3 bases are TGTGCCAGCAGTGAGGGGGCTAGCACAGATACGCAGTATTTT.

This chain joins TRBV4-1 and TRBJ2-1; D ambiguous. The V gene lost 4 bases and the J gene lost 0 bases, with 10 bases spanning the gap. The CDR3 totals 15 residues. CDR1 is MGHRA and CDR2 is YSYEKL in the germline V gene. The CDR3 here is CASSPIENSYNEQFF. The CDR3 DNA is TGCGCCAGCAGCCCGATCGAGAACTCCTACAATGAGCAGTTCTTC.

This chain connects TRBV5-1 to TRBJ1-4; D is uncertain. This CDR3 is built from 14 residues. V gave up 8 bases and J gave up 0 bases, with 11 bases separating them. Looked up from germline, CDR1 is SGHRS and CDR2 is YFSETQ. The CDR3 DNA reads TGCGCCAGTGGAACCAGCGCAACTAATGAAAAACTGTTTTTT. Translated, it gives CASGTSATNEKLFF.

This clone was seen only a few times. The chain recombines TRBV2 with TRBJ1-1; 10 bases are shared with TRBD1. J was trimmed by 0 bases and V by 9 bases; bases with no gene match: 1. CDR3 size: 13 residues. From germline, CDR1 is SNHLY and CDR2 FYNNEI. CDR3 bases: TGTGCCAGGGGGACAGGGGTGAACACTGAAGCTTTCTTT. Translation gives CARGTGVNTEAFF.